This T cell receptor beta chain derives from a study of blood T cell repertoires in COVID-19. CDR3 length: 15 residues. With V trimmed by 3 bases and J by 2 bases, 7 bases remained unmatched. Germline V gene data show CDR1 as LNHDA and CDR2 as SQIVND (reference sequence). The table came from immunoSEQ multiplex PCR; TCRdb's copy has only in-frame clones and leaves some out. The table includes approximately 330,000 clones, approximately 90% detected once. The sequencing sample was made of peripheral blood. The rearrangement links TRBV19 to TRBJ2-7, with TRBD1 identical over 7 bases. The sequence came from a man younger than 45 with COVID-19, enrolled during active disease. The CDR3 loop reads CASSIYLGQAYEQYF. In DNA, the CDR3 is TGTGCCAGTAGTATCTATCTCGGACAGGCCTACGAGCAGTACTTC.